The 26 T cell receptor beta chains in this list originate from one sample, sequenced in a study of cytomegalovirus exposure and HLA in healthy donors. It was with 60 Vbeta and 13 Jbeta primers that the PCR ran. Some clones are missing from TCRdb's copy, which holds only in-frame ones; the method was immunoSEQ multiplex PCR. The sample yields around 140,000 clones, 75% to 80% seen once. The source material was PBMCs. The receptors originated from a male donor in good health and CMV-seronegative.

The chain has TRBV29-1 and TRBJ1-5, with D unclear. Germline CDR1 and CDR2: SQVTM and ANQGSEA. Between the trimmed V and J ends, which lost 3 bases and 3 bases, there was a span of 9 bases. The CDR3 is 13 residues long. The CDR3 loop reads CSVEYSINQPQHF. CDR3 DNA: TGCAGCGTTGAGTACAGCATCAATCAGCCCCAGCATTTT.

This chain links TRBV30 with TRBJ1-2, with no clear D. CDR3 length equals 13 residues. Trimming pared 2 bases from V and 7 bases from J, leaving 14 bases between. Germline V lookup: CDR1 GTSNPN, CDR2 SVGIG (reference sequence). The CDR3 DNA reads as TGTGCCTGGAGTCCCTCGGTAGCGGTTGGCTACACCTTC. Translating gives CAWSPSVAVGYTF.

This clone was recorded once. This rearrangement joins TRBV4-1 to TRBJ2-3, with D possibly TRBD2 on 6 matching bases. Germline loops: CDR1 MGHRA, CDR2 YSYEKL. V lost 5 bases and J 0 bases, leaving 9 bases between the germline ends. The CDR3 runs 14 residues. The CDR3 reads CASSGGGSTDTQYF. The CDR3 bases are TGCGCCAGCAGCGGAGGAGGGAGCACAGATACGCAGTATTTT.

This CDR3 is CASSDTSGGVETQYF. CDR3 nucleotides: TGCGCCAGCAGTGACACTAGCGGGGGGGTGGAGACCCAGTACTTC. The V gene is TRBV10-1, the J gene TRBJ2-5; TRBD2 agrees at 13 bases. Germline V gene lookup returns CDR1 WNHNN and CDR2 SYGVQD (reference sequence). Losses at the gene ends were 3 bases for V and 5 bases for J; bases not matched to a gene: 3. There are 15 residues in the CDR3.

The chain joins TRBV30 to TRBJ1-2; D is unclear. Germline CDR1 GTSNPN, CDR2 SVGIG (reference sequence). The CDR3 totals 14 residues. V dropped 1 base and J dropped 6 bases, with 15 bases sitting between them. The CDR3 sequence is CAWSEGRLGDGYTF. Here the CDR3 DNA reads TGTGCCTGGAGTGAAGGGAGATTGGGAGATGGCTACACCTTC.

The chain employs TRBV4-1 and TRBJ1-2; the D gene is possibly TRBD1 (6 bases). Germline loops: CDR1 MGHRA, CDR2 YSYEKL. The CDR3 runs to 13 residues. Trimming removed 0 bases at V and 10 bases at J, with 12 bases between. The CDR3 here is CASSQEGRQDYTF. The CDR3, as DNA: TGCGCCAGCAGCCAAGAGGGCCGACAGGACTACACCTTC.

This chain connects TRBV5-1 to TRBJ2-1; 8 bases are shared with TRBD2. Losses at the gene ends were 4 bases for V and 8 bases for J; bases not matched to a gene: 14. Germline CDR1 and CDR2: SGHRS and YFSETQ. This CDR3 has 16 amino acids. CDR3: CASSLRSGTSRHEQFF. CDR3 nucleotide sequence: TGCGCCAGCAGCCTTCGATCCGGGACTAGTAGACATGAGCAGTTCTTC.

There are a few counts of this clone. Here the CDR3 reads CASSQMTGGHYGYTF. The CDR3 nucleotides are TGCGCCAGCAGCCAGATGACAGGGGGCCACTATGGCTACACCTTC. The genes are TRBV4-3 and TRBJ1-2; 10 nucleotides align to TRBD1. Germline V lookup: CDR1 LGHNA, CDR2 YSLEER. V dropped 3 bases and J dropped 3; count of bases not matched to a gene: 4. The CDR3 runs to 15 residues.

This clone was observed a few times. V gene TRBV5-1 combines with J gene TRBJ2-1, with D possibly matching TRBD2 (5 bases). The ends were cut back, 4 bases at V and 1 base at J, with 12 bases in the middle. CDR1 is SGHRS and CDR2 is YFSETQ in the germline V gene. The CDR3 is 15 residues long. The CDR3: CASSAYGSSYNEQFF. The CDR3 region has the DNA TGCGCCAGCAGCGCCTATGGGAGTTCCTACAATGAGCAGTTCTTC.

This clone was observed a single time. The chain recombines TRBV5-1 with TRBJ2-3, with TRBD2 identical over 10 bases. This CDR3 has 14 residues. Germline CDR1 and CDR2: SGHRS and YFSETQ. V lost 0 bases to trimming and J lost 6 bases; unmatched junction nucleotides: 1. The CDR3 reads CASSLVSGGDTQYF. The DNA of the CDR3 is TGCGCCAGCAGCTTGGTTAGCGGGGGGGATACGCAGTATTTT.

In DNA form, the CDR3 reads TGTGCCAGCAGTGTAACCGGGACAGGTCGAGGGGATGAGCAGTTCTTC. Its translation: CASSVTGTGRGDEQFF. The chain is built from TRBV9 and TRBJ2-1, with 8 positions matching TRBD1. V lost 5 bases, J lost 8 bases, and 15 bases stayed unmatched. The CDR3 is 16 residues long. Germline V gene data show CDR1 as SGDLS and CDR2 as YYNGEE.

This clone was observed a single time. CDR3 coding DNA: TGTGCCAGCAGCTCCGGCCCCCAGACAGGGAAGGGCGAGCAGTACTTC. Translated: CASSSGPQTGKGEQYF. This chain connects TRBV7-2 to TRBJ2-7; TRBD1 aligns across 7 bases. Germline CDR1 and CDR2: SGHTA and FQGNSA. Trimming removed 4 bases from V and 6 bases from J; junction bases left unmatched: 15. This CDR3 is 16 amino acids long.

This clone appeared a single time. V and J are TRBV18 and TRBJ2-1, with 12 bases fitting TRBD1. CDR3 length: 15 amino acids. In germline, CDR1 is KGHSH, CDR2 LQKENI. V was clipped by 3 bases and J by 7 bases; unmatched bases: 4. The CDR3 reads CASSPGTGGWNEQFF. The CDR3 nucleotides are TGTGCCAGCTCACCCGGGACAGGGGGCTGGAATGAGCAGTTCTTC.

The chain combines TRBV7-9 with TRBJ1-1; 7 bases line up with TRBD1. V trimming: 3 bases; J trimming: 1 base; junction bases outside the gene matches: 2. This CDR3 is 14 amino acids long. CDR1 and CDR2 (germline): SEHNR, FQNEAQ (reference sequence). CDR3 sequence (DNA): TGTGCCAGCAGCTTGGACAGGTGGAACACTGAAGCTTTCTTT. Amino acids: CASSLDRWNTEAFF.

This sequence joins TRBV5-5 and TRBJ2-7; 7 nucleotides agree with TRBD1. CDR1 is SGHKS and CDR2 is YYEKEE in the germline V gene (reference sequence). The CDR3 spans 15 residues. J lost 2 bases, V lost 6 bases, and 11 bases had no gene match. CDR3 nucleotides: TGTGCCAGCACCATGACCAGGGGGAGAACCTACGAGCAGTACTTC. Encoded protein: CASTMTRGRTYEQYF.

The chain couples TRBV30 to TRBJ1-1, with D unresolved. CDR3 length equals 13 residues. Germline assignment: CDR1 GTSNPN and CDR2 SVGIG (reference sequence). V was shortened by 2 bases and J by 5 bases, with 12 bases between the two germline ends. CDR3 region: CAWSTYTETEAFF. CDR3 bases: TGTGCCTGGAGTACCTATACAGAGACTGAAGCTTTCTTT.

The DNA for the CDR3 is TGTGCCAGCAGCCGGGACACTTTTAACTATGGCTACACCTTC. It translates to CASSRDTFNYGYTF. This rearrangement joins TRBV2 to TRBJ1-2; maybe TRBD1 (6 bases). This CDR3 has 14 amino acids. Germline V gene lookup returns CDR1 SNHLY and CDR2 FYNNEI. V was shortened by 6 bases and J by 1 base, with 12 bases between the two germline ends.

This clone was detected only a few times. The chain couples TRBV19 to TRBJ2-7; 15 nucleotides agree with TRBD2. This CDR3 region has 14 residues. CDR1 LNHDA and CDR2 SQIVND come from the germline V gene (reference sequence). The J segment lost 13 bases and the V segment lost 5 bases, leaving 9 bases of the junction unmatched. The CDR3 loop is CASSPGTSGGTCYF. The CDR3 region has the DNA TGTGCCAGTAGTCCTGGGACTAGCGGGGGGACCTGCTACTTC.

J is TRBJ1-3 and V is TRBV30; D gene ambiguous. The CDR3 consists of 14 residues. Looked up from germline, CDR1 is GTSNPN and CDR2 is SVGIG (reference sequence). V shed 3 bases and J shed 0 bases, with 9 bases lying between them. The CDR3 sequence is CAWSPGLSGNTIYF. The CDR3 nucleotides are TGTGCCTGGAGCCCGGGTCTCTCTGGAAACACCATATATTTT. Using reference TRBV30 and TRBJ1-3 for the parts outside the CDR3, the full variable domain is SQTIHQWPATLVQPVGSPLSLECTVEGTSNPNLYWYRQAAGRGLQLLFYSVGIGQISSEVPQNLSASRPQDRQFILSSKKLLLSDSGFYLCAWSPGLSGNTIYFGEGSWLTVV.

This rearrangement joins TRBV5-6 to TRBJ2-3; D unresolved. Trimming shortened V by 0 bases and J by 2 bases, and 7 bases separated the two germline ends. The germline gives CDR1 SGHDT, CDR2 YYEEEE. The CDR3 length is 14 residues. CDR3 amino acids: CASSLGHSTDTQYF. CDR3 nucleotide sequence: TGTGCCAGCAGCTTGGGACACTCCACAGATACGCAGTATTTT.

As DNA, the CDR3 is TGTGCCACCAGCAGGGGACTCGGGACAGGGCTCACTGAAGCTTTCTTT. The encoded protein is CATSRGLGTGLTEAFF. The chain recombines TRBV15 with TRBJ1-1; 9 bases agree with TRBD1. The CDR3 has 16 residues. Germline V gene data show CDR1 as LNHNV and CDR2 as YYDKDF (reference sequence). Trimming cost V 3 bases and J 4 bases; bases outside gene matches: 9.

V and J are TRBV5-1 and TRBJ2-5; D possibly corresponds to TRBD2 (5 bases). V lost 0 bases and J 7 bases, leaving 10 bases between the germline ends. Germline CDR1 SGHRS, CDR2 YFSETQ. The CDR3 length is 13 residues. The CDR3 is CASSLGRSGTQYF. The CDR3 DNA reads as TGCGCCAGCAGCTTGGGGAGGTCAGGGACCCAGTACTTC.

The rearrangement uses TRBV13 and TRBJ1-1; 7 bases fit TRBD1. CDR3 size: 16 residues. Trimming cost V 2 bases and J 0 bases; bases outside gene matches: 6. The germline gives CDR1 PRHDT, CDR2 FYEKMQ (reference sequence). The CDR3, as DNA: TGTGCCAGCAGCTTAAGGGGGCAGCCCATGAACACTGAAGCTTTCTTT. This encodes CASSLRGQPMNTEAFF.

V is TRBV19 and J is TRBJ1-1; D might be TRBD1 (6 bases). Per the germline V gene, CDR1 is LNHDA and CDR2 is SQIVND (reference sequence). The CDR3 consists of 14 residues. V lost 5 bases and J 5 bases, leaving 15 bases between the germline ends. The CDR3 loop reads CASSADRHQTEAFF. CDR3 coding DNA: TGTGCCAGTAGTGCCGACAGGCATCAAACTGAAGCTTTCTTT.

The rearrangement joins TRBV5-4 to TRBJ2-2; tentatively, D is TRBD1 (6 bases). Trimming removed 3 bases at V and 5 bases at J, with 11 bases between. The CDR3 runs 14 residues. The germline V gene has CDR1 SGHNT and CDR2 YYREEE (reference sequence). CDR3 DNA: TGTGCCAGCAGCTCTACTAGGGGGACCGGGGAGCTGTTTTTT. It translates to CASSSTRGTGELFF.

The V and J genes are TRBV2 and TRBJ1-2; 7 bases match TRBD1. J gave up 2 bases and V 6 bases, and 6 bases lay outside the gene matches. Germline loops: CDR1 SNHLY, CDR2 FYNNEI. The CDR3 loop spans 14 amino acids. In DNA form, the CDR3 reads TGTGCCAGCAGATCGACAGGGACCAACTATGGCTACACCTTC. Translated, it gives CASRSTGTNYGYTF.